The 32 T cell receptor beta chains below come from one sample, sequenced in a study of T cells after yellow fever vaccination. TCRdb re-called the 5' RACE reads with MiXCR, one entry per CDR3 protein. Among approximately 330,000 distinct CDR3 sequences listed, around an eighth were seen once. The sequencing here drew on CD4+ T cells sorted from PBMCs, taken 15 days after the yellow fever booster vaccination. The source is a man aged 18 to 29 who received the YFV17D yellow fever vaccine.

This clonotype occurred once. The chain employs TRBV30 and TRBJ2-4; TRBD1 might be the D (6 bases). The germline V and J ends were trimmed by 2 bases and 2 bases, with 13 bases remaining between them. The CDR3 sequence is 15 residues long. Germline V gene lookup returns CDR1 GTSNPN and CDR2 SVGIG (reference sequence). The CDR3 is CAWSWPGQSKNIQYF. The CDR3 DNA is TGTGCCTGGAGTTGGCCCGGACAGTCCAAAAACATTCAGTACTTC.

This clonotype was recorded at least ten times. The gene calls are TRBV11-2 and TRBJ2-7; 7 nucleotides align to TRBD1. The germline CDR1 and CDR2 sequences are SGHAT and FQNNGV. This CDR3 has 14 residues. The V gene end was trimmed by 4 bases and the J gene end by 1 base; junction bases not matched to a gene: 4. CDR3 sequence (DNA): TGTGCCAGCAGCTACGGGACAGAGTCCTACGAGCAGTACGTC. It encodes CASSYGTESYEQYV.

The chain has TRBV28 and TRBJ2-1; D is possibly TRBD2 (6 bases). Germline lookup yields CDR1 MDHEN and CDR2 SYDVKM. The ends were cut back, 8 bases at V and 5 bases at J, with 10 bases in the middle. The CDR3 is 12 amino acids. The DNA of the CDR3 is TGTGCCAGCGGCGGACTACACAATGAGCAGTTCTTC. This codes for CASGGLHNEQFF.

This clonotype was counted a few times. This chain joins TRBV28 and TRBJ2-7; D is unresolved. CDR1 and CDR2 from the germline V gene are MDHEN and SYDVKM. The CDR3 runs 12 residues. Trimming removed 6 bases at V and 4 bases at J, with 10 bases between. The CDR3 is CASSKDGYEQYV. In DNA form, the CDR3 reads TGTGCCAGCAGCAAGGACGGTTACGAGCAGTACGTC.

This clonotype has only a few counts. The chain uses TRBV27 and TRBJ2-7, with D uncertain. V was trimmed by 6 bases and J by 2 bases, leaving 11 bases between them. This CDR3 has 13 amino acids. Germline CDR1 MNHEY, CDR2 SMNVEV (reference sequence). The CDR3 DNA sequence: TGTGCCAGCAGACCTTTAGATACCTACGAGCAGTACTTC. Amino acids: CASRPLDTYEQYF.

The table lists this clonotype with a few counts. The rearrangement joins TRBV7-2 to TRBJ1-2; no firm D call. The V gene lost 5 bases and the J gene lost 0 bases, with 10 bases spanning the gap. The CDR3 extends over 14 amino acids. Germline V gene data show CDR1 as SGHTA and CDR2 as FQGNSA. The CDR3 nucleotides are TGTGCCAGCAGCCCAGGCCTAGCTAACTATGGCTACACCTTC. This codes for CASSPGLANYGYTF.

This clonotype was seen a few times. The V call is TRBV7-2, the J call TRBJ2-5; 7 bases fit TRBD2. V was pared by 5 bases and J by 3 bases, with 3 bases of the junction left unmatched. Germline-derived CDR1 and CDR2 are SGHTA and FQGNSA. This CDR3 contains 13 residues. CDR3 coding DNA: TGTGCCAGCAGCGGGGACTACAAAGAGACCCAGTACTTC. This encodes CASSGDYKETQYF.

This clonotype was detected only a few times. V gene TRBV7-2 combines with J gene TRBJ1-2, with D maybe TRBD1 (5 bases). Germline-derived CDR1 and CDR2 are SGHTA and FQGNSA. Trimming shortened V by 2 bases and J by 0 bases, and 13 bases separated the two germline ends. The CDR3 is made up of 16 amino acids. The CDR3 protein is CASSLRTGAANYGYTF. As DNA, the CDR3 is TGTGCCAGCAGCTTAAGGACCGGGGCCGCTAACTATGGCTACACCTTC.

This clonotype has only a few counts. CDR3 region: CASSAGGSREKLFF. As DNA, the CDR3 is TGTGCCAGCAGCGCAGGGGGCTCTAGAGAAAAACTGTTTTTT. The rearrangement links TRBV7-9 to TRBJ1-4; 8 positions agree with TRBD1. CDR1 is SEHNR and CDR2 is FQNEAQ in the germline V gene (reference sequence). This CDR3 spans 14 amino acids. The junction had 7 bases not matched to a gene; V was cut back by 5 bases and J by 8 bases.

As DNA, the CDR3 is TGCGCCAGCAGCCAAGAAGACCGGCCTAACTATGGCTACACCTTC. Its translation is CASSQEDRPNYGYTF. J is TRBJ1-2 and V is TRBV4-3; D call uncertain. Germline-derived CDR1 and CDR2 are LGHNA and YSLEER. Trimming left V 0 bases short and J 0 bases short, with 8 bases between. The CDR3 has 15 residues.

This clonotype was counted between two and nine times. CDR3 sequence: CASSGTSGGDIQYF. Written as DNA, the CDR3 is TGCGCCAGCAGCGGGACTAGCGGGGGGGACATTCAGTACTTC. The chain combines TRBV5-1 with TRBJ2-4, with 16 bases matching TRBD2. In germline, CDR1 is SGHRS, CDR2 YFSETQ. The CDR3 covers 14 residues. J lost 8 bases, V lost 4 bases, and 0 bases had no gene match.

This clonotype has just a few counts. The V and J genes are TRBV6-1 and TRBJ1-2; D remains ambiguous. Looked up from germline, CDR1 is MNHNS and CDR2 is SASEGT. The CDR3 extends over 16 amino acids. The V end was cut by 1 base, the J end by 0 bases, with 12 bases between. The CDR3 spells CASSEEIKGSNYGYTF. CDR3 bases: TGTGCCAGCAGTGAAGAAATCAAGGGCTCTAACTATGGCTACACCTTC.

The CDR3, as DNA: TGCGCCAGCAGCCAGGCCGGGGCGGGGGTGGAGACCCAGTACTTC. Amino acid sequence: CASSQAGAGVETQYF. The chain has TRBV4-3 and TRBJ2-5, with TRBD2 matching 7 bases. The CDR3 extends over 15 amino acids. Germline V gene sequence: CDR1 LGHNA, CDR2 YSLEER. Trimming cost V 3 bases and J 5 bases; bases outside gene matches: 9.

The chain links TRBV4-2 to TRBJ2-2, with unresolved D. The CDR3 extends over 14 amino acids. Germline CDR1 and CDR2: LGHNA and YNFKEQ. Trimming pared 0 bases from V and 6 bases from J, leaving 8 bases between. The CDR3 sequence: CASSQDDLAGELFF. For the CDR3, the DNA is TGTGCCAGCAGCCAAGACGATTTGGCCGGGGAGCTGTTTTTT.

A few counts support this clonotype. This rearrangement joins TRBV2 to TRBJ1-5, with D uncertain. The CDR3 runs to 12 residues. V gave up 1 base and J gave up 12 bases, with 10 bases separating them. Germline lookup yields CDR1 SNHLY and CDR2 FYNNEI. The CDR3 loop reads CASSEVQNGQHF. The CDR3 nucleotides read TGTGCCAGCAGTGAAGTTCAGAACGGCCAGCATTTT.

This clonotype was counted only a few times. V usage is TRBV3-1 and J usage is TRBJ1-6; no clear D gene. The CDR3 sequence is 14 residues long. Per the germline V gene, CDR1 is LGHDT and CDR2 is YNNKEL (reference sequence). V dropped 0 bases and J dropped 7 bases, with 7 bases sitting between them. The CDR3: CASSQEVGNSPLHF. The CDR3 region has the DNA TGTGCCAGCAGCCAAGAGGTCGGGAATTCACCCCTCCACTTT.

This clonotype occurred once. The V gene is TRBV9, the J gene TRBJ2-7; 9 bases are shared with TRBD1. The CDR3 is made up of 14 amino acids. Germline lookup yields CDR1 SGDLS and CDR2 YYNGEE. V shed 2 bases and J 6 bases; nucleotides not matched to a gene: 6. The CDR3 spells CASSVRTGDGEQYF. The DNA for the CDR3 is TGTGCCAGCAGCGTCCGGACAGGGGACGGCGAGCAGTACTTC.

The chain carries TRBV9 and TRBJ1-6; D possibly corresponds to TRBD1 (6 bases). CDR3 length equals 14 residues. The germline CDR1 and CDR2 sequences are SGDLS and YYNGEE. V lost 7 bases to trimming and J lost 7 bases, with 15 bases between them. The CDR3 bases are TGTGCCAGCGCTACCGGGACACTAAATTCACCCCTCCACTTT. Its translation is CASATGTLNSPLHF. The full variable domain, rest sourced from reference TRBV9 and TRBJ1-6, is DSGVTQTPKHLITATGQRVTLRCSPRSGDLSVYWYQQSLDQGLQFLIQYYNGEERAKGNILERFSAQQFPDLHSELNLSSLELGDSALYFCASATGTLNSPLHFGNGTRLTVT.

This clonotype was recorded at least ten times. The chain recombines TRBV28 with TRBJ2-3; D gene unclear. Germline V CDR1 and CDR2: MDHEN, SYDVKM. V was pared by 2 bases and J by 3 bases, with 12 bases between. This CDR3 is 15 amino acids long. The CDR3 nucleotides read TGTGCCAGCAGTTTAAACCCTACTAAGACAGATACGCAGTATTTT. It translates to CASSLNPTKTDTQYF.

The chain recombines TRBV13 with TRBJ1-6; D not certain. V was shortened by 5 bases and J by 0 bases, with 8 bases between the two germline ends. Germline CDR1 is PRHDT and CDR2 is FYEKMQ (reference sequence). The CDR3 length is 15 residues. The CDR3 DNA sequence: TGTGCCAGCAGCCGGGCTGGCTCCTATAATTCACCCCTCCACTTT. Its translation is CASSRAGSYNSPLHF.

This clonotype was seen ten or more times. The rearrangement uses TRBV7-3 and TRBJ2-1, with 10 bases identical to TRBD2. This CDR3 is 15 amino acids long. With V trimmed by 5 bases and J by 10 bases, 11 bases remained unmatched. The V gene's germline CDR1 is SGHTA and CDR2 FQGTGA. The CDR3 nucleotides read TGTGCCAGCAGCCCCGGGACTAGCGTTCGGGGGGAGCAGTTCTTC. It is translated as CASSPGTSVRGEQFF.

This clonotype has more than one count but fewer than ten. The gene calls are TRBV6-5 and TRBJ2-1, with 13 bases matching TRBD2. V lost 6 bases, J lost 0 bases, and 11 bases stayed unmatched. Per germline, CDR1 MNHEY and CDR2 SVGAGI. This CDR3 spans 19 amino acids. The CDR3 DNA reads as TGTGCCAGCAGAGCAGTCAAGACTAGCGGGGGGCCCTCCTACAATGAGCAGTTCTTC. As protein: CASRAVKTSGGPSYNEQFF.

This rearrangement joins TRBV7-2 to TRBJ2-5; 10 nucleotides agree with TRBD2. The junction had 10 bases not matched to a gene; V was cut back by 4 bases and J by 5 bases. Germline assignment: CDR1 SGHTA and CDR2 FQGNSA. CDR3 size: 16 residues. The CDR3 DNA reads TGTGCCAGCAGCTCCCCCGAGCGGGGGGGCCGGGAGACCCAGTACTTC. Translated: CASSSPERGGRETQYF.

The V call is TRBV5-1, the J call TRBJ2-1, with D possibly being TRBD2 (5 bases). Germline CDR1 is SGHRS and CDR2 is YFSETQ. V was trimmed by 3 bases and J by 10 bases, leaving 11 bases between them. This CDR3 spans 12 amino acids. The CDR3 DNA sequence: TGCGCCAGCAGCTCCGGGGAACAAGAGCAGTTCTTC. This translates into CASSSGEQEQFF.

This clonotype was recorded many times. V usage is TRBV5-1 and J usage is TRBJ1-1; D remains unclear. V shed 2 bases and J shed 1 base, with 6 bases lying between them. This CDR3 is built from 13 residues. Germline CDR1 is SGHRS and CDR2 is YFSETQ. CDR3 loop: CASSFGGNTEAFF. The DNA of the CDR3 is TGCGCCAGCAGCTTCGGCGGGAACACTGAAGCTTTCTTT.

This clonotype was counted only a few times. The V gene is TRBV7-6, the J gene TRBJ1-6; D is perhaps TRBD1 (6 bases). Germline CDR1 and CDR2: SGHVS and FNYEAQ. The ends were cut back, 0 bases at V and 3 bases at J, with 6 bases in the middle. CDR3 length: 15 residues. CDR3 DNA: TGTGCCAGCAGCTTAGCAGGGGGCTATAATTCACCCCTCCACTTT. Protein sequence: CASSLAGGYNSPLHF. Using reference TRBV7-6 and TRBJ1-6 for the parts outside the CDR3, the full variable domain is GAGVSQSPRYKVTKRGQDVALRCDPISGHVSLYWYRQALGQGPEFLTYFNYEAQQDKSGLPNDRFSAERPEGSISTLTIQRTEQRDSAMYRCASSLAGGYNSPLHFGNGTRLTVT.

This clonotype has a handful of counts. The chain has TRBV4-3 and TRBJ2-5; TRBD1 matches 7 bases. From germline, CDR1 is LGHNA and CDR2 YSLEER. J was trimmed by 0 bases and V by 0 bases; bases with no gene match: 13. The CDR3 spans 19 residues. The DNA of the CDR3 is TGCGCCAGCAGCCAAGATACGGGAAGGACAGGATGGTACCAAGAGACCCAGTACTTC. Amino acid sequence: CASSQDTGRTGWYQETQYF.

The V and J genes are TRBV2 and TRBJ1-3, with unresolved D. Trimming removed 2 bases at V and 0 bases at J, with 5 bases between. The CDR3 is made up of 14 amino acids. Germline-derived CDR1 and CDR2 are SNHLY and FYNNEI. The CDR3 reads CASSETRSGNTIYF. The CDR3 coding sequence is TGTGCCAGCAGTGAAACCCGCTCTGGAAACACCATATATTTT.

The DNA of the CDR3 is TGTGCCAGCAGCTTAGAGGGGAAGACATATGGCTACACCTTC. Protein sequence: CASSLEGKTYGYTF. The rearrangement uses TRBV7-2 and TRBJ1-2; perhaps TRBD1 as D (5 bases). This CDR3 comprises 14 residues. In germline, CDR1 is SGHTA, CDR2 FQGNSA. Trimming removed 1 base at V and 5 bases at J, with 11 bases between. The whole variable domain, remainder taken from reference TRBV7-2 and TRBJ1-2, is GAGVSQSPSNKVTEKGKDVELRCDPISGHTALYWYRQSLGQGLEFLIYFQGNSAPDKSGLPSDRFSAERTGGSVSTLTIQRTQQEDSAVYLCASSLEGKTYGYTFGSGTRLTVV.

The genes are TRBV5-1 and TRBJ2-2; maybe TRBD1 (6 bases). V was trimmed by 2 bases and J by 0 bases, leaving 8 bases between them. CDR1 SGHRS and CDR2 YFSETQ come from the germline V gene. The CDR3 loop spans 15 amino acids. The CDR3 nucleotides read TGCGCCAGCAGCTTTACAGGGTCGAACACCGGGGAGCTGTTTTTT. Its protein product is CASSFTGSNTGELFF. The full variable domain, with the rest looked up from reference TRBV5-1 and TRBJ2-2, is KAGVTQTPRYLIKTRGQQVTLSCSPISGHRSVSWYQQTPGQGLQFLFEYFSETQRNKGNFPGRFSGRQFSNSRSEMNVSTLELGDSALYLCASSFTGSNTGELFFGEGSRLTVL.

DNA for the CDR3: TGTGCCAGCAGTGTCAACAGGGGGTACAATGAGCAGTTCTTC. It translates to CASSVNRGYNEQFF. J is TRBJ2-1 and V is TRBV2; TRBD1 matches 8 bases. Germline loops: CDR1 SNHLY, CDR2 FYNNEI. The CDR3 is made up of 14 amino acids. V trimming: 4 bases; J trimming: 4 bases; junction bases outside the gene matches: 3.

Many counts were recorded for this clonotype. The chain joins TRBV11-3 to TRBJ2-2; the D gene is possibly TRBD1 (5 bases). CDR1 and CDR2 from the germline V gene are SGHNT and YENEEA. The CDR3 spans 14 residues. V lost 3 bases and J lost 2, with 7 bases in between. The CDR3, as DNA: TGTGCCAGCAGCTTGGACATCAACACCGGGGAGCTGTTTTTT. It encodes CASSLDINTGELFF.